What follows is one T cell receptor (beta chain) and its context. The immunoSEQ assay was v3. The assay was immunoSEQ multiplex PCR, and TCRdb's table has in-frame clones only and misses some. The profile shows more than 20,000 clones, around 71% of them singletons. The sample comes from a study of TIL therapy for anti-PD-1-resistant metastatic lung cancer. Study-wide context: Median patient age was approximately 58, ranging roughly 38-75 years.

Time point given: pre-treatment sample, taken before nivolumab and TIL therapy. The V end lost 0 bases, the J end lost 5 bases, and 15 bases lay between the germline ends. This CDR3 region has 15 residues. From germline, CDR1 is SGDLS and CDR2 YYNGEE. This receptor was obtained from a person aged 25-80 years with non-small cell lung cancer. The specimen comprised blood, sampled at baseline. The chain recombines TRBV9 with TRBJ2-7; D may be TRBD1 (5 bases). The CDR3 region is CASSVAPREFHEQYF. The CDR3 DNA reads as TGTGCCAGCAGCGTAGCCCCCAGGGAATTCCACGAGCAGTACTTC.